One sample yielded the 9 T cell receptor beta chains listed below, sequenced in a study of radiation and T cells in renal cell carcinoma. Regarding time point: blood 4 weeks post-SBRT, at nephrectomy. Treatment of the sample: 15 Gy SBRT to primary tumor, nephrectomy 4 weeks later. The table came from immunoSEQ multiplex PCR; TCRdb's copy has only in-frame clones and leaves some out. The data show around 170,000 clones, roughly nine tenths seen once. The sequenced sample was blood, obtained from a patient whose treatment included radiotherapy and nephrectomy. The receptor set was obtained from a woman aged 45-59 years with renal cell carcinoma.

This sequence joins TRBV25-1 and TRBJ1-1; tentative D call: TRBD1 (6 bases). V lost 0 bases and J lost 4, with 9 bases in between. The CDR3 covers 14 residues. Germline lookup yields CDR1 MGHDK and CDR2 SYGVNS. Here the CDR3 reads CASSEYQGLTEAFF. The CDR3 DNA follows: TGTGCCAGCAGTGAATATCAGGGGCTCACTGAAGCTTTCTTT. The whole variable domain, remainder taken from reference TRBV25-1 and TRBJ1-1, is EADIYQTPRYLVIGTGKKITLECSQTMGHDKMYWYQQDPGMELHLIHYSYGVNSTEKGDLSSESTVSRIRTEHFPLTLESARPSHTSQYLCASSEYQGLTEAFFGQGTRLTVV.

The chain uses TRBV30 and TRBJ1-1; the match to TRBD1 covers 7 bases. The CDR3 has 14 amino acids. Germline V CDR1 and CDR2: GTSNPN, SVGIG (reference sequence). After removal of 4 bases from V and 5 bases from J, the junction contained 10 bases not matched to a gene. CDR3 sequence: CAWNPTGMGTEAFF. The DNA for the CDR3 is TGTGCCTGGAACCCGACAGGGATGGGTACTGAAGCTTTCTTT.

In nucleotides, the CDR3 is TGTGCCAGCAGCCCCTTGGGGTCGGCGGGGGAGGAGACCCAGTACTTC. Its protein is CASSPLGSAGEETQYF. The V gene is TRBV7-2, the J gene TRBJ2-5; 7 positions agree with TRBD2. This CDR3 region has 16 residues. CDR1 and CDR2 from the germline V gene are SGHTA and FQGNSA. With 5 bases clipped from V and 5 bases from J, the junction kept 14 bases outside the gene matches.

V gene TRBV19 combines with J gene TRBJ1-1; the D gene is possibly TRBD1 (5 bases). The CDR3 is 15 residues long. V was shortened by 3 bases and J by 0 bases, with 11 bases between the two germline ends. CDR1 LNHDA and CDR2 SQIVND come from the germline V gene (reference sequence). This chain's CDR3 is CASSIAGRVNTEAFF. In DNA form, the CDR3 reads TGTGCCAGTAGTATTGCGGGACGGGTGAACACTGAAGCTTTCTTT.

The V and J genes are TRBV6-5 and TRBJ2-2, with 7 bases lining up with TRBD1. With 2 bases clipped from V and 1 base from J, the junction kept 1 base outside the gene matches. Germline V lookup: CDR1 MNHEY, CDR2 SVGAGI. This CDR3 has 15 residues. In DNA form, the CDR3 reads TGTGCCAGCAGTTACGGGACAGTGAACACCGGGGAGCTGTTTTTT. Its translation is CASSYGTVNTGELFF.

The chain couples TRBV18 to TRBJ1-5; TRBD1 aligns across 9 bases. CDR1 is KGHSH and CDR2 is LQKENI in the germline V gene. J lost 5 bases, V lost 4 bases, and 0 bases had no gene match. The CDR3 consists of 13 residues. The DNA for the CDR3 is TGTGCCAGCTCACGGACAGGGGATCAGCCCCAGCATTTT. Its translation is CASSRTGDQPQHF.

The V call is TRBV15, the J call TRBJ2-5; the D gene is possibly TRBD2 (5 bases). The germline V gene has CDR1 LNHNV and CDR2 YYDKDF (reference sequence). This CDR3 contains 14 residues. With 5 bases removed from V and 8 bases from J, the gap between germline ends came to 18 bases. CDR3 sequence (DNA): TGTGCCACCAGCGACTACGGACCTCCCGAAACCCAGTACTTC. Translating gives CATSDYGPPETQYF.

The CDR3 DNA sequence: TGTGCCAGCAGCCAAGGCGTCTATGGCTACACCTTC. It translates to CASSQGVYGYTF. The chain uses TRBV14 and TRBJ1-2; D not resolved. V dropped 1 base and J dropped 4 bases, with 4 bases sitting between them. This CDR3 comprises 12 residues. In germline, CDR1 is SGHDN, CDR2 FVKESK. The full variable domain, with the rest looked up from reference TRBV14 and TRBJ1-2, is EAGVTQFPSHSVIEKGQTVTLRCDPISGHDNLYWYRRVMGKEIKFLLHFVKESKQDESGMPNNRFLAERTGGTYSTLKVQPAELEDSGVYFCASSQGVYGYTFGSGTRLTVV.

The CDR3 here is CASRVTLASYEQYF. CDR3 DNA sequence: TGTGCCAGCAGAGTTACATTAGCCTCCTACGAGCAGTACTTC. The chain couples TRBV6-1 to TRBJ2-7; D gene unclear. Per germline, CDR1 MNHNS and CDR2 SASEGT. V was shortened by 6 bases and J by 0 bases, with 12 bases between the two germline ends. The CDR3 runs 14 residues.